These 27 T cell receptor beta chains share one sample of origin, sequenced in a study of spatial heterogeneity in lung cancer. Study-wide points: Tumors with more nonsynonymous mutations had more expanded intratumoral alpha and beta TCRs.

Described time point: sample taken at primary tumor resection. These receptors have no identified antigens. TCRdb processed the 5' RACE reads anew with MiXCR; each CDR3 protein has one entry. The table lists approximately 7,600 distinct CDR3 sequences, more than 13% of them singletons. The sequences come from lung tumor tissue, collected at surgery. Receptors were obtained from a female donor with early-stage non-small cell lung cancer.

By proportion, this clonotype is medium-sized (0.01 to 0.1%). This beta chain was picked up by a library intended for alpha chains and is off target, so its count carries little meaning. The J gene is TRBJ2-2, the V gene TRBV5-1; D gene ambiguous. The CDR3 covers 14 residues. The germline V gene encodes CDR1 SGHRS and CDR2 YFSETQ. V lost 0 bases to trimming and J lost 1 base, with 4 bases between them. The CDR3 region is CASSLGQNTGELFF. The CDR3, as DNA: TGCGCCAGCAGCTTGGGGCAGAACACCGGGGAGCTGTTTTTT.

This clonotype was counted at least ten times. One junction end disagrees with the germline gene, perhaps due to a read error. This beta chain is a stray read from a library made for alpha chains; its abundance is not meaningful. The V call is TRBV7-7, the J call TRBJ2-5, with D hard to call. This CDR3 spans 14 amino acids. The V gene's germline CDR1 is SSHAT and CDR2 FNYEAQ (reference sequence). The CDR3 nucleotides are TGTGCTAGCAGCTTTACCGGGTCTCAAGAGACCCAGTACTTC. Translating gives CASSFTGSQETQYF.

By frequency in the sample, this clonotype is medium-sized (0.01 to 0.1%). Since it is a stray read in a library aimed at alpha chains, this beta chain has a size that is not meaningful. The chain uses TRBV5-1 and TRBJ2-2, with D possibly TRBD1 on 7 matching bases. CDR1 and CDR2 (germline): SGHRS, YFSETQ. This CDR3 comprises 15 residues. Between the trimmed V and J ends, which lost 0 bases and 6 bases, there was a span of 12 bases. CDR3 protein: CASSLVQGEAGELFF. The CDR3 DNA is TGCGCCAGCAGCTTGGTCCAGGGGGAGGCCGGGGAGCTGTTTTTT.

This clonotype is labeled as medium-sized. This beta chain appears as a stray read in a library generated for alpha chains; its size is not informative. V and J are TRBV6-6 and TRBJ1-5; D is perhaps TRBD1 (6 bases). This CDR3 has 14 residues. Per the germline V gene, CDR1 is MNHNY and CDR2 is SVGAGI (reference sequence). Trimming cost V 6 bases and J 6 bases, with 15 bases left between them. CDR3: CASSPDRTAQPQHF. DNA of the CDR3: TGTGCCAGCAGCCCTGACAGGACGGCTCAGCCCCAGCATTTT.

In its sample, this clonotype was seen many times. This beta chain is an off-target read within a library intended for alpha chains, so its frequency means little. The genes are TRBV5-1 and TRBJ1-2; unclear D gene. The CDR3 consists of 15 residues. CDR1 and CDR2 from the germline V gene are SGHRS and YFSETQ. V was clipped by 1 base and J by 4 bases, with 14 bases between them. The CDR3 protein is CASSLKVDSTYGYTF. The CDR3 nucleotides read TGCGCCAGCAGCTTGAAGGTAGATTCGACCTATGGCTACACCTTC.

By share of the sample, this clonotype is medium-sized. This beta chain is off target for a library built for alpha chains, so its abundance means little. The V call is TRBV5-1, the J call TRBJ1-6, with 11 positions matching TRBD1. Germline assignment: CDR1 SGHRS and CDR2 YFSETQ. With V trimmed by 3 bases and J by 9 bases, 11 bases remained unmatched. The CDR3 spans 17 residues. The CDR3 loop is CASSSGTGGALTSPLHF. The CDR3 DNA follows: TGCGCCAGCAGCTCCGGGACAGGGGGTGCCCTTACTTCACCCCTCCACTTT.

This clonotype is large within its sample. This beta chain was picked up by a library intended for alpha chains and is off target, so its count carries little meaning. The genes are TRBV6-1 and TRBJ1-2; a weak D match, TRBD1 (6 bases). Deletions cut 6 bases from V and 7 bases from J, with 18 bases between. The V gene's germline CDR1 is MNHNS and CDR2 SASEGT. The CDR3 totals 14 residues. The CDR3 spells CASSRGQSGSGYTF. The CDR3 DNA reads as TGTGCCAGCAGCCGAGGACAGAGTGGTTCTGGCTACACCTTC.

Within the sample, this clonotype is medium-sized. For a library built for alpha chains, this beta chain is a stray read; little rests on its size. V gene TRBV28 combines with J gene TRBJ2-5; D is unclear. CDR1 and CDR2 (germline): MDHEN, SYDVKM. V was shortened by 6 bases and J by 2 bases, with 13 bases between the two germline ends. The CDR3 has 14 amino acids. CDR3 nucleotide sequence: TGTGCCAGCAGCCCCCGATGGCCGCAAGAGACCCAGTACTTC. It yields the protein CASSPRWPQETQYF.

This clonotype is labeled medium-sized. This beta chain came through as a stray read in a library set up for alpha chains, and its size says little. The genes are TRBV3-1 and TRBJ2-7; 7 nucleotides line up with TRBD2. Germline CDR1 and CDR2: LGHDT and YNNKEL (reference sequence). This CDR3 spans 13 amino acids. V shed 6 bases, J shed 3 bases, and the junction held 5 bases outside the gene matches. This CDR3 reads CASSRGGRYEQYF. The DNA for the CDR3 is TGTGCCAGCAGTCGCGGGGGACGCTACGAGCAGTACTTC.

This clonotype showed up many times. In a library made to pick up alpha chains, this beta chain is a stray read with a size that means little. The rearrangement links TRBV10-3 to TRBJ2-2, with D perhaps matching TRBD1 (6 bases). The CDR3 is made up of 14 amino acids. The germline V gene has CDR1 ENHRY and CDR2 SYGVKD. The V and J ends lost 2 bases and 6 bases respectively, with 10 bases between them. The CDR3 bases are TGTGCCATCAGTGAGCCACAGGGACCCGGGGAGCTGTTTTTT. This gives the protein CAISEPQGPGELFF.

By frequency in the sample, this clonotype is medium-sized. This beta chain slipped into a library made for alpha chains as a stray read, so its size is not meaningful. The V and J genes are TRBV20-1 and TRBJ1-2, with D tentatively TRBD1 (5 bases). This CDR3 is 12 amino acids long. CDR1 DFQATT and CDR2 SNEGSKA come from the germline V gene (reference sequence). V lost 6 bases, J lost 4 bases, and 12 bases lay in between. CDR3 loop: CSALQEVYGYTF. CDR3 in DNA: TGCAGTGCCCTACAGGAAGTCTATGGCTACACCTTC.

This clonotype is categorized as medium-sized. As an off-target read in a library built for alpha chains, this beta chain has a frequency of little significance. The chain has TRBV5-4 and TRBJ1-6, with D unclear. Looked up from germline, CDR1 is SGHNT and CDR2 is YYREEE (reference sequence). The V gene lost 1 base and the J gene lost 2 bases, with 7 bases spanning the gap. There are 15 residues in the CDR3. CDR3 amino acids: CASSLTRAYNSPLHF. The CDR3, as DNA: TGTGCCAGCAGCTTGACACGGGCCTATAATTCACCCCTCCACTTT.

As concerns this clonotype: In a library made to pick up alpha chains, this beta chain is a stray read with a size that means little. V usage is TRBV20-1 and J usage is TRBJ2-1; 11 nucleotides align to TRBD2. CDR3 length: 18 residues. Germline CDR1 DFQATT, CDR2 SNEGSKA (reference sequence). V lost 6 bases to trimming and J lost 0 bases; unmatched junction nucleotides: 13. The CDR3 loop reads CSARLAGQVVGSYNEQFF. CDR3 nucleotides: TGCAGTGCCAGACTAGCGGGGCAGGTGGTGGGCTCCTACAATGAGCAGTTCTTC.

This clonotype was detected many times. A library prepared for alpha chains yielded this beta chain as an off-target read; its size is of little meaning. The V call is TRBV5-6, the J call TRBJ2-7; possible D gene TRBD1, 6 bases. Trimming removed 4 bases from V and 7 bases from J, with 12 bases in between. Germline V lookup: CDR1 SGHDT, CDR2 YYEEEE. The length of the CDR3 is 12 residues. The CDR3 reads CASSQQGMEQYF. The CDR3 DNA reads TGTGCCAGCAGCCAACAGGGTATGGAGCAGTACTTC.

In regard to this clonotype: In a library made to pick up alpha chains, this beta chain is a stray read with a size that means little. This chain joins TRBV7-8 and TRBJ1-2; D gene ambiguous. The germline V gene has CDR1 SGHVS and CDR2 FQNEAQ. The CDR3 runs 13 residues. V shed 1 base and J shed 5 bases, with 8 bases lying between them. CDR3 DNA sequence: TGTGCCAGCAGCTTAGGCCGGGGTTATGGCTACACCTTC. Protein product: CASSLGRGYGYTF. Full variable domain (remainder filled in from reference TRBV7-8 and TRBJ1-2): GAGVSQSPRYKVAKRGQDVALRCDPISGHVSLFWYQQALGQGPEFLTYFQNEAQLDKSGLPSDRFFAERPEGSVSTLKIQRTQQEDSAVYLCASSLGRGYGYTFGSGTRLTVV.

Judged by abundance, this clonotype is medium-sized. This beta chain slipped into a library made for alpha chains as a stray read, so its size is not meaningful. The gene calls are TRBV12-3 or TRBV12-4 and TRBJ1-5; D remains ambiguous. The CDR3 totals 13 residues. Deletions cut 5 bases from V and 4 bases from J, with 9 bases between. CDR3 DNA: TGTGCCAGCAGTGTGGACGGAAATCAGCCCCAGCATTTT. This gives the protein CASSVDGNQPQHF.

On this clonotype itself: A library made for alpha chains picked up this beta chain off target, so its size means little. CDR3 amino acids: CASSLGQAFYNEQFF. The CDR3 DNA sequence: TGTGCCAGCAGCTTAGGACAAGCCTTCTACAATGAGCAGTTCTTC. The genes are TRBV7-2 and TRBJ2-1; D unresolved. Germline loops: CDR1 SGHTA, CDR2 FQGNSA. CDR3 length: 15 amino acids. Trimming left V 1 base short and J 3 bases short, with 10 bases between.

This clonotype is categorized as medium-sized. This beta chain is an off-target read within a library intended for alpha chains, so its frequency means little. The J gene is TRBJ2-7, the V gene TRBV6-5; 7 positions agree with TRBD2. V shed 10 bases, J shed 6 bases, and the junction held 9 bases outside the gene matches. The length of the CDR3 is 12 residues. Germline V lookup: CDR1 MNHEY, CDR2 SVGAGI. DNA for the CDR3: TGTGCCACAGAGCGGGGAACGGGCGAGCAGTACTTC. Encoded protein: CATERGTGEQYF.

This clonotype was detected ten times or more. With the library built for alpha chains, this beta chain is off target and its frequency is not meaningful. This chain links TRBV10-3 with TRBJ2-3; D may be TRBD1 or TRBD2 (5 bases each). V shed 8 bases and J shed 4 bases, with 13 bases lying between them. The CDR3 totals 13 residues. From germline, CDR1 is ENHRY and CDR2 SYGVKD. CDR3 sequence reads: CAISGSGPDTQYF. CDR3 bases: TGTGCCATCTCTGGGTCGGGACCAGATACGCAGTATTTT.

This clonotype is labeled medium-sized. This beta chain appears as a stray read in a library generated for alpha chains; its size is not informative. CDR3 in DNA: TGTGCCAGCAGTTCTCGGACAGAGGGAGAAAAACTGTTTTTT. Amino acids: CASSSRTEGEKLFF. This chain connects TRBV5-5 to TRBJ1-4; maybe TRBD1 (6 bases). The CDR3 extends over 14 amino acids. V was shortened by 5 bases and J by 8 bases, with 16 bases between the two germline ends. Germline V gene sequence: CDR1 SGHKS, CDR2 YYEKEE (reference sequence).

This clonotype is medium-sized (0.01 to 0.1%). This beta chain is an off-target read within a library intended for alpha chains, so its frequency means little. The rearrangement uses TRBV18 and TRBJ2-1; tentatively, D is TRBD2 (6 bases). CDR3 size: 14 residues. CDR1 is KGHSH, CDR2 LQKENI, per germline. The germline V and J ends were trimmed by 3 bases and 5 bases, with 11 bases remaining between them. The CDR3, as DNA: TGTGCCAGCTCACCGCGGGACGCCCACAATGAGCAGTTCTTC. Amino acids: CASSPRDAHNEQFF.

This clonotype is termed large (0.1 to 1%). This beta chain represents an off-target read in a library built for alpha chains; its size is of limited meaning. This chain uses TRBV28 with TRBJ2-3; D remains unclear. The V gene lost 2 bases and the J gene lost 4 bases, with 13 bases spanning the gap. CDR1 is MDHEN and CDR2 is SYDVKM in the germline V gene. This CDR3 is built from 15 residues. The CDR3 here is CASSLSWGSSDTQYF. CDR3 DNA sequence: TGTGCCAGCAGTTTAAGTTGGGGTTCCTCAGATACGCAGTATTTT. Full variable domain (outside the CDR3, taken from reference TRBV28 and TRBJ2-3): DVKVTQSSRYLVKRTGEKVFLECVQDMDHENMFWYRQDPGLGLRLIYFSYDVKMKEKGDIPEGYSVSREKKERFSLILESASTNQTSMYLCASSLSWGSSDTQYFGPGTRLTVL.

This clonotype is medium-sized (0.01 to 0.1%). This beta chain is an unintended read in a library built for alpha chains; its size means little. V gene TRBV29-1 combines with J gene TRBJ1-1; possible D gene TRBD1, 6 bases. This CDR3 has 13 amino acids. V lost 4 bases and J lost 1, with 10 bases in between. The germline V gene has CDR1 SQVTM and CDR2 ANQGSEA. CDR3 in DNA: TGCAGCGTTGTGGGGGCTTGGAACACTGAAGCTTTCTTT. Translated: CSVVGAWNTEAFF. The complete variable domain, with remaining parts taken from reference TRBV29-1 and TRBJ1-1, reads SAVISQKPSRDICQRGTSLTIQCQVDSQVTMMFWYRQQPGQSLTLIATANQGSEATYESGFVIDKFPISRPNLTFSTLTVSNMSPEDSSIYLCSVVGAWNTEAFFGQGTRLTVV.

As to this clonotype: Because this beta chain is a stray read in a library intended to capture alpha chains, its abundance should not be given much weight. This rearrangement joins TRBV2 to TRBJ1-4; D is ambiguous. V lost 2 bases and J lost 5, with 9 bases in between. The germline V gene encodes CDR1 SNHLY and CDR2 FYNNEI. The length of the CDR3 is 14 residues. The CDR3 nucleotides read TGTGCCAGCAGTGAACCCAGGCCCAATGAAAAACTGTTTTTT. As protein: CASSEPRPNEKLFF.

In this sample, this clonotype is medium-sized (0.01 to 0.1%). Found in a library prepared for alpha chains, this beta chain is an off-target read, and its abundance has little meaning. The V gene is TRBV4-1, the J gene TRBJ1-4; maybe TRBD1 (6 bases). Germline assignment: CDR1 MGHRA and CDR2 YSYEKL. Trimming took 3 bases from V and 4 from J, leaving 9 bases between them. The CDR3 loop spans 14 amino acids. CDR3: CASSQGHRNEKLFF. The DNA for the CDR3 is TGCGCCAGCAGCCAGGGACACCGTAATGAAAAACTGTTTTTT.

This clonotype was seen ten or more times. The library was prepared for alpha chains; this beta chain is a stray read, so its frequency means little. The rearrangement links TRBV11-2 to TRBJ2-1; D unresolved. Germline V gene sequence: CDR1 SGHAT, CDR2 FQNNGV. CDR3 length equals 15 residues. Trimming removed 5 bases at V and 0 bases at J, with 11 bases between. CDR3 sequence reads: CASSLSPSSYNEQFF. DNA for the CDR3: TGTGCCAGCAGCCTCAGCCCCAGCTCCTACAATGAGCAGTTCTTC. Full variable domain (missing parts from reference TRBV11-2 and TRBJ2-1): EAGVAQSPRYKIIEKRQSVAFWCNPISGHATLYWYQQILGQGPKLLIQFQNNGVVDDSQLPKDRFSAERLKGVDSTLKIQPAKLEDSAVYLCASSLSPSSYNEQFFGPGTRLTVL.

In this sample, this clonotype is medium-sized. For a library built for alpha chains, this beta chain is a stray read; little rests on its size. V is TRBV5-1 and J is TRBJ1-2, with 9 bases that match TRBD1. This CDR3 is built from 16 residues. In germline, CDR1 is SGHRS, CDR2 YFSETQ. After removal of 5 bases from V and 4 bases from J, the junction contained 12 bases not matched to a gene. As DNA, the CDR3 is TGCGCCAGCAGGTCCGGGACAGGGTTTTATGGCTATGGCTACACCTTC. It codes for CASRSGTGFYGYGYTF.